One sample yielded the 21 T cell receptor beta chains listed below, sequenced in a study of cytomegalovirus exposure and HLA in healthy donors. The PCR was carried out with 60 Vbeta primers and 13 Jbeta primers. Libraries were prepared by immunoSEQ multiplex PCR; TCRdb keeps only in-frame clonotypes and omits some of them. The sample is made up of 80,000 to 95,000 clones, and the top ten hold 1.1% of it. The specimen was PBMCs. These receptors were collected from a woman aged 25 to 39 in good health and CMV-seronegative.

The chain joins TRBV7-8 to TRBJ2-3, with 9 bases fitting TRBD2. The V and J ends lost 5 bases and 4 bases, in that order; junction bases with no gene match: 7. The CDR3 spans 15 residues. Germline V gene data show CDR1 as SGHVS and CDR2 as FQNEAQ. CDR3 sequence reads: CASSRLLAGSDTQYF. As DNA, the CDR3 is TGTGCCAGCAGCCGTCTGCTAGCGGGATCAGATACGCAGTATTTT.

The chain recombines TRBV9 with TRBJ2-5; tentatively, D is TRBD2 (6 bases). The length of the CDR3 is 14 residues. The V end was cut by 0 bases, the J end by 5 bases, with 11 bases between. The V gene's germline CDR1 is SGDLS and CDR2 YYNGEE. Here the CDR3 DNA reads TGTGCCAGCAGCGTAGAGGCGGGAATGGAGACCCAGTACTTC. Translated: CASSVEAGMETQYF. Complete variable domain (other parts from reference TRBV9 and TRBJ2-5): DSGVTQTPKHLITATGQRVTLRCSPRSGDLSVYWYQQSLDQGLQFLIQYYNGEERAKGNILERFSAQQFPDLHSELNLSSLELGDSALYFCASSVEAGMETQYFGPGTRLLVL.

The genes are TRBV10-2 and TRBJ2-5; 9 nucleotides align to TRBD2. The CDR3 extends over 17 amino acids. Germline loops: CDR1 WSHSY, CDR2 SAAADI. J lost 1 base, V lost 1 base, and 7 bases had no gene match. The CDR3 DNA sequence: TGCGCCAGCAGTGAGTGGGTAGCGGGGGTTACCCAAGAGACCCAGTACTTC. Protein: CASSEWVAGVTQETQYF.

DNA of the CDR3: TGTGCCAGCAGTTACCAGGGGCCAAAGGAGACCCAGTACTTC. Translation gives CASSYQGPKETQYF. The chain employs TRBV28 and TRBJ2-5; D possibly corresponds to TRBD1 (6 bases). The germline V and J ends were trimmed by 4 bases and 5 bases, with 14 bases remaining between them. The CDR3 totals 14 residues. In germline, CDR1 is MDHEN, CDR2 SYDVKM.

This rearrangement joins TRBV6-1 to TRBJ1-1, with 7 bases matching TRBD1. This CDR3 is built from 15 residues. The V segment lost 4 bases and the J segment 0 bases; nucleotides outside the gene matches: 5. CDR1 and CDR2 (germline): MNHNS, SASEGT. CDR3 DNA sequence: TGTGCCAGCAGTGTAGGGACAGTAATGAACACTGAAGCTTTCTTT. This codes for CASSVGTVMNTEAFF.

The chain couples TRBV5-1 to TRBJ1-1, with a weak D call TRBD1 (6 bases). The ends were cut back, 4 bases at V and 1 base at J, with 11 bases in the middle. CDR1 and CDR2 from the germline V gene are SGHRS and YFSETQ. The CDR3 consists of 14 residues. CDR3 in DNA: TGCGCCAGCAGCGTACAGGGTTCGAACACTGAAGCTTTCTTT. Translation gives CASSVQGSNTEAFF.

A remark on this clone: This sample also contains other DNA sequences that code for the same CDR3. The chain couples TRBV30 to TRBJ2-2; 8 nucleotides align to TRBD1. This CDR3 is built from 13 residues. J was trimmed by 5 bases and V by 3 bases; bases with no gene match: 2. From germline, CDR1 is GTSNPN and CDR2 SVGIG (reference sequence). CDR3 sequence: CAWSRQGTGELFF. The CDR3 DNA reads TGTGCCTGGAGCCGACAGGGGACCGGGGAGCTGTTTTTT.

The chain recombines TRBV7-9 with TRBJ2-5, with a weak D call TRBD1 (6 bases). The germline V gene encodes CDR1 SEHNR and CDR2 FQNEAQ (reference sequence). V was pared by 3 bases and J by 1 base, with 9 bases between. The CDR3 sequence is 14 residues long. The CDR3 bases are TGTGCCAGCAGCTTGGGGACATCCCAAGAGACCCAGTACTTC. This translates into CASSLGTSQETQYF.

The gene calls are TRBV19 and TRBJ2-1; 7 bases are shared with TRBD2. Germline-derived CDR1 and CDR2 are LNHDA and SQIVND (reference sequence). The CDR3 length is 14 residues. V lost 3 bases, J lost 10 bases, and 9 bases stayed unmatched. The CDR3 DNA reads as TGTGCCAGTAGTATTAGGGGCAGGGAGGGCGAGCAGTTCTTC. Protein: CASSIRGREGEQFF.

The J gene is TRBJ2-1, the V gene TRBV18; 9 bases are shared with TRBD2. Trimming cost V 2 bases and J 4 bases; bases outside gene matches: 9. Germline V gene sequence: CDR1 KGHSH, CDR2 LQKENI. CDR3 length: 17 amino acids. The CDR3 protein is CASSPRNSGGFYNEQFF. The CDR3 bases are TGTGCCAGCTCACCAAGGAATAGCGGGGGATTTTACAATGAGCAGTTCTTC.

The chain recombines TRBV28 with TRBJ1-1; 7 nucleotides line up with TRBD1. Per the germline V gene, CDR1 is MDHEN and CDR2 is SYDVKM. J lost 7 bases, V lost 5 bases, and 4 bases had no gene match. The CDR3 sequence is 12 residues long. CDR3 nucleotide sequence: TGTGCCAGCAGTACAGGGGCCGGTGAAGCTTTCTTT. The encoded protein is CASSTGAGEAFF.

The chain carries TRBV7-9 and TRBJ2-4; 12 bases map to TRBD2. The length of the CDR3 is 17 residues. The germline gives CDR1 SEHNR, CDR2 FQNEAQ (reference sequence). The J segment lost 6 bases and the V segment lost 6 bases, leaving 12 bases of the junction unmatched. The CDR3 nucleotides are TGTGCCAGCAGTCCACCGACGACTAGCGGGAGTAGAAACATTCAGTACTTC. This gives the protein CASSPPTTSGSRNIQYF.

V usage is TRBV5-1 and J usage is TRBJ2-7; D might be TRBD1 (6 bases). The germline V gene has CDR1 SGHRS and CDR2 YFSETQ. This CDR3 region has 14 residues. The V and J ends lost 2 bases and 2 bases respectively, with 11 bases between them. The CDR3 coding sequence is TGCGCCAGCAGCTTTGGACAGAGCGCCTACGAGCAGTACTTC. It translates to CASSFGQSAYEQYF.

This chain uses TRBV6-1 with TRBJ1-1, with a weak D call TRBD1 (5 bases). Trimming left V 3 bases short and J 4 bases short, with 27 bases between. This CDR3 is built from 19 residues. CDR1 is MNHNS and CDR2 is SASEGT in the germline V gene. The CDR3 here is CASSDIGGDVEFMGTEAFF. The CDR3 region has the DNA TGTGCCAGCAGTGACATCGGGGGGGACGTAGAATTCATGGGCACTGAAGCTTTCTTT.

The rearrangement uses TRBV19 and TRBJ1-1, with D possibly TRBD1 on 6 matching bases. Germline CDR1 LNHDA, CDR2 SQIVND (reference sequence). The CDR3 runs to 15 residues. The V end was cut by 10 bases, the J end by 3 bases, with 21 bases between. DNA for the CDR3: TGTGCCACTCACCGGCCGGGGGGCGTCGACACTGAAGCTTTCTTT. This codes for CATHRPGGVDTEAFF.

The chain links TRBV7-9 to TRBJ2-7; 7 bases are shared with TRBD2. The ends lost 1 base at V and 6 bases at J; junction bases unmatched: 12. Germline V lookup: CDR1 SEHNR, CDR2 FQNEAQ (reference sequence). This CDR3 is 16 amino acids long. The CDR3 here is CASSLGPGGSMAEQYF. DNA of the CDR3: TGTGCCAGCAGCTTAGGCCCGGGCGGGAGTATGGCCGAGCAGTACTTC.

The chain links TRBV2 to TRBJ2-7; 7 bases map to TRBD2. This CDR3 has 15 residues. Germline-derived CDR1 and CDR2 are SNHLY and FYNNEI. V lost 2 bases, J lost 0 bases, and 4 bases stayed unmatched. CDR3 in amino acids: CASSESSGSSYEQYF. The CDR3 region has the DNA TGTGCCAGCAGTGAATCTAGCGGCAGCTCCTACGAGCAGTACTTC.

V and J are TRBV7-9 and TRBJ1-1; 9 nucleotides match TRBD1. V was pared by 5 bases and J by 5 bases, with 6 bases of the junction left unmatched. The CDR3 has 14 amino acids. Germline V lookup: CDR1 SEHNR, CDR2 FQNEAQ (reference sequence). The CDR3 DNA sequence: TGTGCCAGCAGCAGGGACAGGGCGGAGACTGAAGCTTTCTTT. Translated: CASSRDRAETEAFF.

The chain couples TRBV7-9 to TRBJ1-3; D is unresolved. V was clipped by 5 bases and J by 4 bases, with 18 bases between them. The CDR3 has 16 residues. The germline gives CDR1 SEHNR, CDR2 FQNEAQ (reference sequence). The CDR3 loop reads CASSLTESLVGNTIYF. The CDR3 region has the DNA TGTGCCAGCAGCCTCACAGAATCACTAGTAGGAAACACCATATATTTT.

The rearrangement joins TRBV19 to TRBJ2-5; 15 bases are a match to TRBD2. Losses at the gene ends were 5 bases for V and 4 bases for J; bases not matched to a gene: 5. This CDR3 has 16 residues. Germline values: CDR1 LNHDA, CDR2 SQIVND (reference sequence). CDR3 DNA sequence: TGTGCCAGTAGTTCCGGACTAGCGGGGGGGCTAGAGACCCAGTACTTC. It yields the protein CASSSGLAGGLETQYF.

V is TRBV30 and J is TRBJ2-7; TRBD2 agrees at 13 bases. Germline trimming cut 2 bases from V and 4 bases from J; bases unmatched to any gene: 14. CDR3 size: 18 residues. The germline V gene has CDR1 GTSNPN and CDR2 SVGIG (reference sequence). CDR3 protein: CAWSTGLAGDRSGYEQYF. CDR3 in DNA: TGTGCCTGGAGTACAGGACTAGCGGGAGATAGGAGTGGGTACGAGCAGTACTTC.